The clone carrying this T cell receptor beta chain is a singleton in its sample. Its antigen is still unknown. The data originate from a study of glioma-infiltrating T cells after dendritic cell vaccination. Assay used: immunoSEQ multiplex PCR; TCRdb lists only in-frame clones, some missing. The data contain 55,000 to 75,000 clones, roughly 80% of them seen just once; the ten biggest clones take up approximately 14%. Study-wide results and limits: No direct clonality-survival link was found; a diverse polyclonal response may matter. Estimated pretreatment TIL content predicted outcome after dendritic cell vaccination.

Time point indicated: after dendritic cell vaccination, including at tumor progression/relapse. This CDR3 is 14 amino acids long. Deletions cut 3 bases from V and 0 bases from J, with 8 bases between. CDR1 is SGHTA, CDR2 FQGTGA, per germline. This chain connects TRBV7-3 to TRBJ1-2; no clear D. Sequenced here: blood, sampled after dendritic cell vaccination. The receptor was isolated from a human donor with glioblastoma. The CDR3 DNA sequence: TGTGCCAGCAGCTTTGGCCCGTCTAACTATGGCTACACCTTC. Protein sequence: CASSFGPSNYGYTF.